The 10 T cell receptor beta chains presented below share a single source sample, sequenced in a study of blood T cell repertoires in COVID-19. Repertoires were generated with immunoSEQ multiplex PCR, while TCRdb's copy carries only in-frame clones and drops some. The sample carries approximately 40,000 clones, under 90% recorded once. The material sequenced was peripheral blood. The receptors stem from a human donor in a cohort sampled during active COVID-19.

This clone was seen a few times. The chain has TRBV4-2 and TRBJ1-6; possible D gene TRBD1, 5 bases. The germline V gene has CDR1 LGHNA and CDR2 YNFKEQ. The CDR3 spans 16 residues. Trimming left V 1 base short and J 5 bases short, with 12 bases between. CDR3 residues: CASSQVYQGNNSPLHF. The CDR3 coding sequence is TGTGCCAGCAGCCAAGTTTATCAGGGTAATAATTCACCCCTCCACTTT.

This clone was counted once. The chain couples TRBV4-2 to TRBJ1-4; 8 nucleotides line up with TRBD1. The CDR3 runs to 17 residues. With 0 bases clipped from V and 4 bases from J, the junction kept 7 bases outside the gene matches. In germline, CDR1 is LGHNA, CDR2 YNFKEQ. DNA for the CDR3: TGTGCCAGCAGCCAAGATGCGGCAGGGGGCGTTAATGAAAAACTGTTTTTT. Translation: CASSQDAAGGVNEKLFF.

This clone was recorded once. The chain combines TRBV7-9 with TRBJ2-1; D is perhaps TRBD2 (6 bases). The germline gives CDR1 SEHNR, CDR2 FQNEAQ (reference sequence). Trimming took 3 bases from V and 0 from J, leaving 9 bases between them. The CDR3 runs 15 residues. Here the CDR3 DNA reads TGTGCCAGCAGCTTGCGGGGTAACTCCTACAATGAGCAGTTCTTC. Translating it yields CASSLRGNSYNEQFF.

The chain combines TRBV14 with TRBJ2-3; 7 bases fit TRBD1. There are 15 residues in the CDR3. The J segment lost 0 bases and the V segment lost 5 bases, leaving 5 bases of the junction unmatched. The germline V gene encodes CDR1 SGHDN and CDR2 FVKESK. The DNA for the CDR3 is TGTGCCAGCAGCTTTGACAGGGATAGCACAGATACGCAGTATTTT. Translation: CASSFDRDSTDTQYF.

The rearrangement links TRBV28 to TRBJ1-2, with TRBD1 identical over 8 bases. V shed 4 bases, J shed 5 bases, and the junction held 6 bases outside the gene matches. Germline assignment: CDR1 MDHEN and CDR2 SYDVKM. The length of the CDR3 is 14 residues. The DNA for the CDR3 is TGTGCCAGCAGTTCCCGACAGGGGCGGTATGGCTACACCTTC. Protein product: CASSSRQGRYGYTF.

The V call is TRBV5-1, the J call TRBJ2-7; possible D gene TRBD2, 5 bases. Germline-derived CDR1 and CDR2 are SGHRS and YFSETQ. The CDR3 totals 16 residues. V shed 2 bases and J shed 5 bases, with 20 bases lying between them. Written as DNA, the CDR3 is TGCGCCAGCAGCTTCGGAATGATGGTGTCGGGGAACGAGCAGTACTTC. Its translation: CASSFGMMVSGNEQYF. Based on the CDR3 plus reference TRBV5-1 and TRBJ2-7, the full variable domain is KAGVTQTPRYLIKTRGQQVTLSCSPISGHRSVSWYQQTPGQGLQFLFEYFSETQRNKGNFPGRFSGRQFSNSRSEMNVSTLELGDSALYLCASSFGMMVSGNEQYFGPGTRLTVT.

The gene calls are TRBV9 and TRBJ2-7, with a possible D match to TRBD2 (6 bases). Germline CDR1 and CDR2: SGDLS and YYNGEE. Trimming took 0 bases from V and 0 from J, leaving 13 bases between them. The CDR3 is 16 amino acids. CDR3 DNA: TGTGCCAGCAGCGTAGCCGCGGGACCTTTCTCCTACGAGCAGTACTTC. Its protein product is CASSVAAGPFSYEQYF.

V is TRBV6-5 and J is TRBJ1-2, with D tentatively TRBD1 (6 bases). The ends were cut back, 6 bases at V and 0 bases at J, with 14 bases in the middle. Germline V gene data show CDR1 as MNHEY and CDR2 as SVGAGI. This CDR3 contains 15 residues. CDR3 DNA: TGTGCCAGCAGGATCAGGACAGACTCTAACTATGGCTACACCTTC. It specifies CASRIRTDSNYGYTF.

The chain is built from TRBV5-1 and TRBJ2-1; 8 bases match TRBD1. The V and J ends lost 4 bases and 0 bases, in that order; junction bases with no gene match: 3. The CDR3 consists of 15 residues. CDR1 is SGHRS, CDR2 YFSETQ, per germline. In nucleotides, the CDR3 is TGCGCCAGCAGCGAGACAGGGGACTCCTACAATGAGCAGTTCTTC. Its translation is CASSETGDSYNEQFF.

The chain couples TRBV18 to TRBJ1-5; D possibly corresponds to TRBD1 (6 bases). The CDR3 covers 14 residues. Trimming took 3 bases from V and 9 from J, leaving 15 bases between them. Germline lookup yields CDR1 KGHSH and CDR2 LQKENI. Here the CDR3 DNA reads TGTGCCAGCTCACCGGGGGCAGGCGATCCGCCCCAGCATTTT. Protein product: CASSPGAGDPPQHF.